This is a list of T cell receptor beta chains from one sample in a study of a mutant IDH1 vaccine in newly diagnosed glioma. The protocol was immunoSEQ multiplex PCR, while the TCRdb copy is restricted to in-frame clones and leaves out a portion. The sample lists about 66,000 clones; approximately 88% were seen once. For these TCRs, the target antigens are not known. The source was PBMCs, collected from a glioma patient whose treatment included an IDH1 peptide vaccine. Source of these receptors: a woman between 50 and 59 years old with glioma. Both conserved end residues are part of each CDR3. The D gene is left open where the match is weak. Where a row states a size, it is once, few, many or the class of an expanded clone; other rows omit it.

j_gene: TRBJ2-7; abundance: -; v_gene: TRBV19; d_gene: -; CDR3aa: CASSGNYEQYF; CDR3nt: TGTGCCAGTAGTGGAAACTACGAGCAGTACTTC
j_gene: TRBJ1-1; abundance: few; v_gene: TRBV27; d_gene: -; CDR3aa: CASGIERDTEAFF; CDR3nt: TGTGCCAGCGGGATCGAAAGAGACACTGAAGCTTTCTTT
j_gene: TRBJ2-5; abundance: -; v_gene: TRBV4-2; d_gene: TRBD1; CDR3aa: CASSQDRGLQETQYF; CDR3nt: TGTGCCAGCAGCCAAGACAGGGGGCTACAAGAGACCCAGTACTTC
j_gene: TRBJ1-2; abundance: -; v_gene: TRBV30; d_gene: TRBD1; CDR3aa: CAWRDRAFPGDYGYTF; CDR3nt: TGTGCCTGGAGAGACAGGGCCTTCCCGGGGGACTATGGCTACACCTTC
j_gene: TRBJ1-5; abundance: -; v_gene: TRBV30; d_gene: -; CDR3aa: CAWGGFGQDQPQHF; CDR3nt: TGTGCCTGGGGCGGTTTCGGTCAAGATCAGCCCCAGCATTTT
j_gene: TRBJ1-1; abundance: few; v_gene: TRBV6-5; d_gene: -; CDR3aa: CASRSDPQREAFF; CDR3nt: TGTGCCAGCAGAAGCGACCCCCAGCGGGAAGCTTTCTTT
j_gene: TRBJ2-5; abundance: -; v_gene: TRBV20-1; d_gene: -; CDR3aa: CSAGPEETQYF; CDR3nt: TGCAGTGCTGGCCCGGAAGAGACCCAGTACTTC
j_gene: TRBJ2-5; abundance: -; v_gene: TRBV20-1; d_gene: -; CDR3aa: CSALRETQYF; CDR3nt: TGCAGTGCCCTCCGGGAGACCCAGTACTTC
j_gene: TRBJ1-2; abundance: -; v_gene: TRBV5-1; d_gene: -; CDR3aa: CASSPYQGLANGYTF; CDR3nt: TGCGCCAGCAGCCCATATCAGGGTCTGGCGAATGGCTACACCTTC
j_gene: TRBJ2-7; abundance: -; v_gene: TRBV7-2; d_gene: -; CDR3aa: CASSPGILREQYF; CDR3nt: TGTGCCAGCAGCCCCGGGATACTCCGGGAGCAGTACTTC
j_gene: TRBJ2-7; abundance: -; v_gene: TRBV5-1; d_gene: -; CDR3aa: CASSPQDFSYEQYF; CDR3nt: TGCGCCAGCAGCCCCCAGGACTTCTCCTACGAGCAGTACTTC